The subject of this entry is one TCR beta chain. The antigen is not known. Germline CDR1 reads ENHRY; CDR2 reads SYGVKD. Trimming left V 2 bases short and J 4 bases short, with 15 bases between. The CDR3 spans 15 residues. This specimen belongs to a study of cytomegalovirus exposure and HLA in healthy donors. The study, taken as a whole, reports: As a later analysis showed, a missense DCLRE1C variant was linked to trimming of TCR beta V- and J-genes. A later analysis associated 16,951 TCR beta sequences with HLA alleles at a 0.05 false discovery rate.

PCR primers comprised 60 Vbeta and 13 Jbeta primers. The repertoire was sequenced with immunoSEQ multiplex PCR; TCRdb's copy has only in-frame clones and lacks some. Its table records about 130,000 clones. The chain has TRBV10-3 and TRBJ2-7; D uncertain. The specimen was PBMCs. The sequence derives from a man between 35 and 55 years old in good health and CMV-seronegative. Here the CDR3 DNA reads TGTGCCATCAGTGAGGAGACCCCGAGGTCGTACGAGCAGTACTTC. This codes for CAISEETPRSYEQYF.